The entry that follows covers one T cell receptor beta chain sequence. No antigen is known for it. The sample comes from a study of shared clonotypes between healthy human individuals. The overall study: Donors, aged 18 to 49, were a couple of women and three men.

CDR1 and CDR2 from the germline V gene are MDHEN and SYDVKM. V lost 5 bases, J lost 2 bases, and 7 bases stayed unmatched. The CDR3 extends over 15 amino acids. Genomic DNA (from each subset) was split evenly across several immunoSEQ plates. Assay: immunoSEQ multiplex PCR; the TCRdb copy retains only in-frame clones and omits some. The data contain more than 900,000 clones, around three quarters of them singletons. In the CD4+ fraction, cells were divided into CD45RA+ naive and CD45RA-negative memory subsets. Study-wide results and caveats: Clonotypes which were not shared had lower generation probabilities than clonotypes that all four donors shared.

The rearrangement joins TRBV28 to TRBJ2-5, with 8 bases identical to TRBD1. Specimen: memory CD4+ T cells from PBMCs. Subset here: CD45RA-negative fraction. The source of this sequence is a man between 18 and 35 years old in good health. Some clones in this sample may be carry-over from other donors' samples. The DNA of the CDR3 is TGTGCCAGCAGTCAAGACAGGGGTTGGCAAGAGACCCAGTACTTC. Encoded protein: CASSQDRGWQETQYF.